This T cell receptor beta chain was identified in a study of neurological immune-mediated disorders. General study points: The level of TCR clonal expansion was highest in patients with HTLV-1-associated myelopathy and lowest in multiple sclerosis, where it fell below the level seen in healthy controls. Subjects shared no identical expanded-clone CDR3 amino acid sequences, suggesting private TCR-beta repertoires in all groups.

The cDNA was synthesized by 5'RACE incorporating 10-nucleotide random UMIs. From 15-18 subjects, each sequencing run yielded over 160 million TCR-beta sequences. One entry per CDR3 protein, called by TCRdb with MiXCR from the 5' RACE reads. The sample includes approximately 82,000 distinct CDR3 sequences, around 14% of them seen just once. This clonotype was seen ten or more times. As yet, its antigen is unknown. The germline V gene encodes CDR1 SGHTA and CDR2 FQGNSA. Trimming took 5 bases from V and 2 from J; bases not matched to a gene: 7. The CDR3 sequence is 15 residues long. The sequence derives from a woman between 50 and 59 years old in good health. The chain uses TRBV7-2 and TRBJ2-7; 9 bases fit TRBD1. Sequencing used PBMCs. CDR3 loop: CASSTGTGIPYEQYF. DNA of the CDR3: TGTGCCAGCAGCACCGGGACAGGGATCCCCTACGAGCAGTACTTC.